This is a list of T cell receptor beta chains from one sample in a study of PD-1 blockade in classical Hodgkin lymphoma. Here immunoSEQ multiplex PCR was the method, and the copy in TCRdb shows in-frame clones only, minus some. This table has tens of thousands of clones, approximately 85% appearing once. The input for sequencing was CD4+ T cells from blood, taken before the fourth cycle of nivolumab. The receptors were gathered from a human donor with classical Hodgkin lymphoma. Each CDR3 is given with its conserved first and last residue. The order of the fields is V gene, D gene, clone size, J gene, CDR3 protein, CDR3 DNA. A D gene is named only where the DNA matches it firmly. The size entry is marked missing in some rows and otherwise reads once, few, many or a size class.

V gene: TRBV5-6; D gene: .; clone size: once; J gene: TRBJ1-4; CDR3 protein: CASSNRAFRGREEKLFF; CDR3 DNA: TGTGCCAGCAGCAACCGGGCCTTTAGGGGTAGGGAGGAAAAACTGTTTTTT
V gene: TRBV7-2; D gene: .; clone size: .; J gene: TRBJ2-2; CDR3 protein: CASFPGVTGELFF; CDR3 DNA: TGTGCCAGCTTCCCCGGGGTCACCGGGGAGCTGTTTTTT
V gene: TRBV6-6; D gene: TRBD1; clone size: .; J gene: TRBJ1-5; CDR3 protein: CASSWADRYSNQPQHF; CDR3 DNA: TGTGCCAGCAGTTGGGCGGACAGGTATAGCAATCAGCCCCAGCATTTT
V gene: TRBV19; D gene: .; clone size: .; J gene: TRBJ1-2; CDR3 protein: CASSPQGDYGYTF; CDR3 DNA: TGTGCCAGTAGTCCTCAGGGAGACTATGGCTACACCTTC
V gene: TRBV2; D gene: .; clone size: .; J gene: TRBJ2-5; CDR3 protein: CAVQGIPETQYF; CDR3 DNA: TGTGCCGTACAGGGCATCCCAGAGACCCAGTACTTC
V gene: TRBV6-5; D gene: TRBD2; clone size: .; J gene: TRBJ2-7; CDR3 protein: CASSYSAGARTYEQYF; CDR3 DNA: TGTGCCAGCAGTTACTCCGCGGGAGCCAGGACCTACGAGCAGTACTTC
V gene: TRBV29-1; D gene: .; clone size: .; J gene: TRBJ2-3; CDR3 protein: CSVMAGLSTDTQYF; CDR3 DNA: TGCAGCGTGATGGCGGGCCTTAGCACAGATACGCAGTATTTT
V gene: TRBV27; D gene: TRBD1; clone size: few; J gene: TRBJ1-2; CDR3 protein: CASSSKTGGSYGYTF; CDR3 DNA: TGTGCCAGCAGTTCCAAGACAGGGGGGAGCTATGGCTACACCTTC
V gene: TRBV5-6; D gene: TRBD1; clone size: once; J gene: TRBJ1-3; CDR3 protein: CASRNRDRGNTIYF; CDR3 DNA: TGTGCCAGCAGGAACCGGGACAGAGGCAACACCATATATTTT
V gene: TRBV5-4; D gene: .; clone size: .; J gene: TRBJ2-7; CDR3 protein: CASSPLRGALEQYF; CDR3 DNA: TGTGCCAGCAGCCCCCTCCGCGGGGCTCTCGAGCAGTACTTC
V gene: TRBV4-2; D gene: TRBD1; clone size: .; J gene: TRBJ1-6; CDR3 protein: CASSLGDRENSPLHF; CDR3 DNA: TGTGCCAGCAGCCTAGGGGACAGGGAGAATTCACCCCTCCACTTT
V gene: TRBV28; D gene: TRBD1; clone size: few; J gene: TRBJ1-1; CDR3 protein: CAINQGVGNWQAFF; CDR3 DNA: TGTGCCATCAACCAGGGGGTGGGGAACTGGCAAGCTTTCTTT
V gene: TRBV4-3; D gene: .; clone size: .; J gene: TRBJ2-1; CDR3 protein: CASSQDPYFYNEQFF; CDR3 DNA: TGCGCCAGCAGCCAAGACCCCTATTTCTACAATGAGCAGTTCTTC
V gene: TRBV30; D gene: TRBD1; clone size: .; J gene: TRBJ2-7; CDR3 protein: CAWGATGGYEQYF; CDR3 DNA: TGTGCCTGGGGGGCGACAGGGGGCTACGAGCAGTACTTC
V gene: TRBV28; D gene: TRBD2; clone size: .; J gene: TRBJ2-1; CDR3 protein: CASSSRLAGGDEQFF; CDR3 DNA: TGTGCCAGCAGTTCCCGACTAGCGGGAGGGGATGAGCAGTTCTTC
V gene: TRBV2; D gene: .; clone size: few; J gene: TRBJ1-4; CDR3 protein: CASSELRATNEKLFF; CDR3 DNA: TGTGCCAGCAGTGAGCTGCGTGCAACTAATGAAAAACTGTTTTTT